The 11 T cell receptor beta chains below come from one sample, sequenced in a study of blood T cell repertoires in COVID-19. Produced via immunoSEQ multiplex PCR; TCRdb's table is partial and in-frame only. This sample has 300,000 to 400,000 clones, with 90% to 95% found just once. The sequencing input was PBMCs or T cells enriched from blood (not recorded which). Source of these receptors: a woman aged 30 to 39 who had been exposed to COVID-19.

V is TRBV19 and J is TRBJ1-6; 7 bases match TRBD1. CDR1 is LNHDA and CDR2 is SQIVND in the germline V gene (reference sequence). The CDR3 runs 15 residues. J gave up 4 bases and V 6 bases, and 6 bases lay outside the gene matches. CDR3 residues: CASSSTGFYNSPLHF. CDR3 nucleotide sequence: TGTGCCAGTAGCTCGACAGGGTTTTATAATTCACCCCTCCACTTT.

The chain is built from TRBV6-1 and TRBJ2-7; D gene uncertain. The length of the CDR3 is 17 residues. CDR1 is MNHNS, CDR2 SASEGT, per germline. V gave up 1 base and J gave up 4 bases, with 20 bases separating them. CDR3 sequence reads: CASSEEAGQPFLYEQYF. CDR3 DNA sequence: TGTGCCAGCAGTGAAGAGGCAGGTCAACCCTTCTTGTACGAGCAGTACTTC.

V usage is TRBV14 and J usage is TRBJ2-5; TRBD1 agrees at 7 bases. J lost 4 bases, V lost 4 bases, and 9 bases had no gene match. Germline assignment: CDR1 SGHDN and CDR2 FVKESK. This CDR3 region has 15 residues. The CDR3 DNA follows: TGTGCCAGCAGCCCGGGACAGCAGATAAGAGAGACCCAGTACTTC. Protein: CASSPGQQIRETQYF. Together with reference TRBV14 and TRBJ2-5, the CDR3 gives the full variable domain: EAGVTQFPSHSVIEKGQTVTLRCDPISGHDNLYWYRRVMGKEIKFLLHFVKESKQDESGMPNNRFLAERTGGTYSTLKVQPAELEDSGVYFCASSPGQQIRETQYFGPGTRLLVL.

The chain has TRBV7-6 and TRBJ2-7; 12 bases fit TRBD2. The CDR3 contains 18 residues. CDR1 and CDR2 (germline): SGHVS, FNYEAQ. V was pared by 2 bases and J by 5 bases, with 13 bases of the junction left unmatched. The CDR3 bases are TGTGCCAGCAGCTTAAGACTAGCGGGGGTGAGGTGGTGGAACGAGCAGTACTTC. Amino acid sequence: CASSLRLAGVRWWNEQYF.

The chain links TRBV29-1 to TRBJ1-1, with TRBD1 matching 7 bases. J was trimmed by 1 base and V by 7 bases; bases with no gene match: 3. CDR3 length equals 12 residues. The germline gives CDR1 SQVTM, CDR2 ANQGSEA. In nucleotides, the CDR3 is TGCAGCGAGAGACAGGGGAACACTGAAGCTTTCTTT. It codes for CSERQGNTEAFF.

The rearrangement links TRBV12-5 to TRBJ1-2; no definite D call. This CDR3 contains 12 residues. Between the trimmed V and J ends, which lost 8 bases and 2 bases, there was a span of 9 bases. CDR1 and CDR2 (germline): LGHNT, FRNRAP. The CDR3 nucleotides are TGTGCTAGTTCTGGGGAGAACTATGGCTACACCTTC. It yields the protein CASSGENYGYTF.

The chain has TRBV25-1 and TRBJ1-6, with D perhaps TRBD1 (6 bases). The V gene's germline CDR1 is MGHDK and CDR2 SYGVNS. Trimming left V 5 bases short and J 0 bases short, with 17 bases between. This CDR3 is built from 18 residues. CDR3 in amino acids: CASSSTGTQSSYNSPLHF. The CDR3 DNA follows: TGTGCCAGCAGTTCGACCGGGACACAGAGCTCCTATAATTCACCCCTCCACTTT.

DNA of the CDR3: TGTGCCAGCAGTTATAGGGGGTTCTATGGCTACACCTTC. This sequence encodes CASSYRGFYGYTF. The V call is TRBV2, the J call TRBJ1-2, with a possible D match to TRBD1 (6 bases). V was clipped by 5 bases and J by 4 bases, with 11 bases between them. The length of the CDR3 is 13 residues. In germline, CDR1 is SNHLY, CDR2 FYNNEI.

The chain recombines TRBV5-1 with TRBJ1-1; D perhaps matches TRBD1 (6 bases). Germline V gene sequence: CDR1 SGHRS, CDR2 YFSETQ. This CDR3 region has 15 residues. V dropped 4 bases and J dropped 1 base, with 14 bases sitting between them. The CDR3: CASSQHRTANTEAFF. The CDR3 DNA is TGCGCCAGCAGCCAGCACCGGACAGCGAACACTGAAGCTTTCTTT.

J is TRBJ2-1 and V is TRBV25-1, with D maybe TRBD2 (5 bases). Trimming pared 5 bases from V and 3 bases from J, leaving 14 bases between. CDR1 and CDR2 (germline): MGHDK, SYGVNS. This CDR3 has 15 residues. The CDR3: CASSQGLGNYNEQFF. The CDR3 region has the DNA TGTGCCAGCAGTCAAGGACTGGGAAACTACAATGAGCAGTTCTTC.

The V call is TRBV6-5, the J call TRBJ1-5; no reliable D call. Trimming removed 5 bases from V and 3 bases from J, with 8 bases in between. Germline CDR1 MNHEY, CDR2 SVGAGI. The CDR3 extends over 13 amino acids. The CDR3 loop reads CASSTDYNQPQHF. The CDR3 nucleotides read TGTGCCAGCAGTACAGATTACAATCAGCCCCAGCATTTT.